This TCR beta chain was captured in a study of naive and memory T cell subsets. This CDR3 contains 15 residues. V was pared by 1 base and J by 3 bases, with 9 bases between. Germline lookup yields CDR1 LNHNV and CDR2 YYDKDF (reference sequence). The beta constant-region primer was an equimolar mix of two oligonucleotides covering TRBC1 and TRBC2. TCRdb fed the UMI-ligation and nested PCR reads into MiXCR, producing one record per CDR3 protein. The sample includes under 100,000 distinct CDR3 sequences, over 7% of them seen just once. The chain uses TRBV15 and TRBJ1-4; D gene uncertain. Source material: central memory CD4+ T cells from blood. The TCR sequence derives from a human donor in good health. CDR3 in DNA: TGTGCCACCAGCAGAGTTGTAGTCGCTAATGAAAAACTGTTTTTT. It codes for CATSRVVVANEKLFF.